This passage covers 30 T cell receptor beta chains from one sample sequenced in a study of cytomegalovirus exposure and HLA in healthy donors (dated by TCRdb to 2016 to 2017). Library creation used the immunoSEQ multiplex PCR assay. TCRdb's version of the immuneACCESS table is confined to in-frame rearrangements and falls short of the full clone set. An unresolved V gene accounts for under half of the shortfall where checked; the remainder is of unknown origin. Counted in this sample were about 330,000 clones; around 86% of them appeared once. Clones ranked in the top ten supply about 0.91% of the sample. The sample comprised PBMCs. The receptors shown here come from a woman aged 18-35 years in good health and CMV-seronegative.

This rearrangement joins TRBV9 to TRBJ1-3; no clear D gene. The CDR3 is 16 amino acids. V lost 0 bases and J lost 0, with 10 bases in between. CDR1 and CDR2 from the germline V gene are SGDLS and YYNGEE. The CDR3 loop is CASSVDYGNSGNTIYF. The CDR3 nucleotides are TGTGCCAGCAGCGTAGATTACGGGAACTCTGGAAACACCATATATTTT.

The V gene is TRBV28, the J gene TRBJ2-7; 8 bases are a match to TRBD1. The CDR3 runs to 12 residues. V lost 4 bases and J lost 5; bases outside the gene matches: 1. The V gene's germline CDR1 is MDHEN and CDR2 SYDVKM. For the CDR3, the DNA is TGTGCCAGCAGTTGGGGACAGGACGAGCAGTACTTC. It translates to CASSWGQDEQYF.

CDR3: CAISAGAPLSAGELFF. In DNA, the CDR3 is TGTGCCATCAGTGCTGGTGCGCCCTTGAGCGCCGGGGAGCTGTTTTTT. This chain links TRBV10-3 with TRBJ2-2, with D unclear. Germline V gene lookup returns CDR1 ENHRY and CDR2 SYGVKD. V gave up 4 bases and J gave up 6 bases, with 18 bases separating them. CDR3 size: 16 residues.

The rearrangement joins TRBV6-5 to TRBJ2-1, with 7 bases that match TRBD1. The ends lost 6 bases at V and 7 bases at J; junction bases unmatched: 9. This CDR3 is built from 14 residues. Germline loops: CDR1 MNHEY, CDR2 SVGAGI. This chain's CDR3 is CASRPGGVINEQFF. In DNA form, the CDR3 reads TGTGCCAGCAGGCCAGGGGGAGTGATAAATGAGCAGTTCTTC.

This chain uses TRBV6-1 with TRBJ2-7, with D perhaps TRBD1 (6 bases). CDR3 length: 12 residues. From germline, CDR1 is MNHNS and CDR2 SASEGT. The V end lost 5 bases, the J end lost 4 bases, and 9 bases lay between the germline ends. The CDR3 region has the DNA TGTGCCAGCAGTATAACAGGGTACGAGCAGTACTTC. It specifies CASSITGYEQYF.

The rearrangement joins TRBV5-1 to TRBJ2-1; 16 positions agree with TRBD2. Looked up from germline, CDR1 is SGHRS and CDR2 is YFSETQ. This CDR3 is built from 15 residues. J was trimmed by 8 bases and V by 6 bases; bases with no gene match: 5. CDR3 in amino acids: CASTLGTSGRDEQFF. In DNA form, the CDR3 reads TGCGCCAGCACCCTGGGGACTAGCGGGAGGGATGAGCAGTTCTTC.

This clone was observed a few times. V usage is TRBV7-3 and J usage is TRBJ2-1, with TRBD2 matching over 11 bases. V trimming: 5 bases; J trimming: 6 bases; junction bases outside the gene matches: 3. CDR1 and CDR2 from the germline V gene are SGHTA and FQGTGA. This CDR3 region has 14 residues. CDR3 sequence (DNA): TGTGCCAGCAGCCTCGGGACTAGCGGCAATGAGCAGTTCTTC. As protein: CASSLGTSGNEQFF.

The V gene is TRBV4-2, the J gene TRBJ2-2; D perhaps matches TRBD1 (6 bases). Germline V gene data show CDR1 as LGHNA and CDR2 as YNFKEQ. The length of the CDR3 is 16 residues. The germline V and J ends were trimmed by 0 bases and 1 base, with 9 bases remaining between them. DNA of the CDR3: TGTGCCAGCAGCCAAGATTTACAGGGGAACACCGGGGAGCTGTTTTTT. Amino acids: CASSQDLQGNTGELFF.

J is TRBJ2-1 and V is TRBV15; D perhaps matches TRBD2 (5 bases). Germline CDR1 LNHNV, CDR2 YYDKDF (reference sequence). V lost 4 bases, J lost 0 bases, and 13 bases lay in between. The CDR3 runs to 16 residues. The CDR3 DNA sequence: TGTGCCACCAGCACTGGACTTGTAAGCTCCTACAATGAGCAGTTCTTC. Encoded protein: CATSTGLVSSYNEQFF.

Here the CDR3 DNA reads TGTGCCAGCAGCTTTTCGTCCTGGCGGGCGGAGTCCAATGAGCAGTTCTTC. This encodes CASSFSSWRAESNEQFF. The chain uses TRBV5-8 and TRBJ2-1; the D gene is possibly TRBD2 (5 bases). V lost 2 bases to trimming and J lost 6 bases, with 21 bases between them. The CDR3 totals 17 residues. From germline, CDR1 is SGHTS and CDR2 YDEGEE.

V gene TRBV2 combines with J gene TRBJ2-1; D gene uncertain. Trimming took off 7 bases at V and 0 bases at J, with 10 bases between the two ends. The V gene's germline CDR1 is SNHLY and CDR2 FYNNEI. There are 14 residues in the CDR3. CDR3 nucleotides: TGTGCCAGCACTCCGGCTAGCTCCTACAATGAGCAGTTCTTC. Protein product: CASTPASSYNEQFF.

The chain employs TRBV4-3 and TRBJ2-3; D is possibly TRBD1 (6 bases). The V end lost 4 bases, the J end lost 6 bases, and 17 bases lay between the germline ends. CDR1 LGHNA and CDR2 YSLEER come from the germline V gene. The CDR3 consists of 15 residues. The CDR3 DNA reads TGCGCCAGCAGCCTGGCTACAGGGCTAGGGGATACGCAGTATTTT. This codes for CASSLATGLGDTQYF.

The chain couples TRBV4-3 to TRBJ2-1; tentatively, D is TRBD1 (6 bases). Germline CDR1 LGHNA, CDR2 YSLEER. The CDR3 consists of 18 residues. V lost 0 bases to trimming and J lost 8 bases, with 23 bases between them. The CDR3 region has the DNA TGCGCCAGCAGCCAAGATACGCCTTCGGCAGGGGCGCGAGATGAGCAGTTCTTC. As protein: CASSQDTPSAGARDEQFF.

J is TRBJ2-5 and V is TRBV9; TRBD1 matches 9 bases. CDR3 size: 14 residues. The V gene end was trimmed by 3 bases and the J gene end by 6 bases; junction bases not matched to a gene: 6. Looked up from germline, CDR1 is SGDLS and CDR2 is YYNGEE. CDR3 protein: CASSGTGDRKTQYF. The CDR3 DNA sequence: TGTGCCAGCAGCGGGACAGGGGATAGAAAGACCCAGTACTTC.

The CDR3 DNA reads TGTGCCAGCACCCTCATCGAGACCGGGGAGCTGTTTTTT. This sequence encodes CASTLIETGELFF. The chain links TRBV7-9 to TRBJ2-2; D call uncertain. The V end was cut by 7 bases, the J end by 5 bases, with 11 bases between. The germline CDR1 and CDR2 sequences are SEHNR and FQNEAQ (reference sequence). The CDR3 spans 13 residues.

The gene calls are TRBV7-9 and TRBJ2-3, with a weak D call TRBD2 (5 bases). This CDR3 has 12 residues. In germline, CDR1 is SEHNR, CDR2 FQNEAQ (reference sequence). V shed 8 bases and J shed 6 bases, with 12 bases lying between them. The CDR3 reads CASAIIADTQYF. The DNA for the CDR3 is TGTGCCAGCGCCATAATAGCGGATACGCAGTATTTT.

The chain couples TRBV21-1 to TRBJ2-6; the table's TRBD2 call for D was not verified on the DNA. TRBV21-1 corresponds to a pseudogene. The CDR3 totals 18 residues. The CDR3 DNA reads as TGTGCCAGCAGCAAGAAAAGGCGGTCTGACTCTGGGGCCAACGTCCTGACTTTC. It is translated as CASSKKRRSDSGANVLTF.

This chain uses TRBV6-6 with TRBJ1-5; D is ambiguous. The V end was cut by 6 bases, the J end by 0 bases, with 15 bases between. Looked up from germline, CDR1 is MNHNY and CDR2 is SVGAGI (reference sequence). This CDR3 contains 16 residues. The CDR3 region is CASRIFGGDSNQPQHF. DNA for the CDR3: TGTGCCAGCAGAATTTTTGGCGGAGATAGCAATCAGCCCCAGCATTTT.

The V call is TRBV28, the J call TRBJ2-7, with D maybe TRBD2 (6 bases). Looked up from germline, CDR1 is MDHEN and CDR2 is SYDVKM. The V and J ends lost 3 bases and 9 bases respectively, with 12 bases between them. The CDR3 spans 12 residues. The CDR3 reads CASSLEVEGQYF. The CDR3 DNA follows: TGTGCCAGCAGTTTGGAGGTGGAGGGGCAGTACTTC.

The chain links TRBV29-1 to TRBJ2-3; tentatively, D is TRBD1 (6 bases). This CDR3 comprises 15 residues. Germline loops: CDR1 SQVTM, CDR2 ANQGSEA. The ends were cut back, 6 bases at V and 0 bases at J, with 16 bases in the middle. CDR3 protein: CSVGTLGASTDTQYF. CDR3 bases: TGCAGCGTGGGAACACTGGGGGCGAGCACAGATACGCAGTATTTT.

The chain's CDR3 is CAWSAGTEQQFF. The CDR3 DNA follows: TGTGCCTGGAGTGCGGGGACAGAACAACAGTTCTTC. The genes are TRBV30 and TRBJ2-1, with 7 bases that match TRBD1. CDR1 is GTSNPN, CDR2 SVGIG, per germline (reference sequence). The V segment lost 1 base and the J segment 13 bases; nucleotides outside the gene matches: 7. This CDR3 region has 12 residues.

This chain connects TRBV4-1 to TRBJ2-7, with D possibly TRBD2 on 6 matching bases. The CDR3 length is 15 residues. V was trimmed by 0 bases and J by 0 bases, leaving 9 bases between them. CDR1 is MGHRA and CDR2 is YSYEKL in the germline V gene. Here the CDR3 DNA reads TGCGCCAGCAGCCAAGATGGGGGGTTCTCCTACGAGCAGTACTTC. This encodes CASSQDGGFSYEQYF.

The chain employs TRBV6-5 and TRBJ1-1, with D unresolved. Trimming took 8 bases from V and 2 from J, leaving 9 bases between them. The CDR3 totals 12 residues. The germline V gene encodes CDR1 MNHEY and CDR2 SVGAGI. CDR3 in DNA: TGTGCCAGCGTTGGAGTTAACACTGAAGCTTTCTTT. Protein product: CASVGVNTEAFF.

V and J are TRBV11-2 and TRBJ1-2; D perhaps matches TRBD1 (5 bases). V lost 0 bases to trimming and J lost 7 bases, with 15 bases between them. The CDR3 is 15 residues long. Germline-derived CDR1 and CDR2 are SGHAT and FQNNGV. CDR3 amino acids: CASSLDWGTQGGYTF. Written as DNA, the CDR3 is TGTGCCAGCAGCTTAGATTGGGGCACCCAGGGTGGCTACACCTTC.

This clone was found a few times. J is TRBJ1-5 and V is TRBV9, with D possibly being TRBD1 (5 bases). Per the germline V gene, CDR1 is SGDLS and CDR2 is YYNGEE. V shed 2 bases and J shed 6 bases, with 18 bases lying between them. The CDR3 is 16 residues long. CDR3 protein: CASSVSGDQGGQPQHF. Written as DNA, the CDR3 is TGTGCCAGCAGCGTTTCGGGTGACCAGGGAGGTCAGCCCCAGCATTTT. The variable domain in full, completed from reference TRBV9 and TRBJ1-5, reads DSGVTQTPKHLITATGQRVTLRCSPRSGDLSVYWYQQSLDQGLQFLIQYYNGEERAKGNILERFSAQQFPDLHSELNLSSLELGDSALYFCASSVSGDQGGQPQHFGDGTRLSIL.

This clone was found a few times. V and J are TRBV5-1 and TRBJ2-7, with TRBD2 matching 9 bases. The CDR3 totals 14 residues. CDR1 SGHRS and CDR2 YFSETQ come from the germline V gene. The V segment lost 4 bases and the J segment 4 bases; nucleotides outside the gene matches: 6. CDR3 nucleotides: TGCGCCAGCAGCCAAAGCGGGAGGCGGTACGAGCAGTACTTC. It is translated as CASSQSGRRYEQYF.

The J gene is TRBJ1-2, the V gene TRBV5-1; 12 bases line up with TRBD1. Looked up from germline, CDR1 is SGHRS and CDR2 is YFSETQ. V shed 3 bases, J shed 4 bases, and the junction held 7 bases outside the gene matches. The CDR3 runs to 16 residues. The CDR3 DNA sequence: TGCGCCAGCAGCTCGGGACAGGGGGCGCTGAGCTATGGCTACACCTTC. Translating it yields CASSSGQGALSYGYTF.

The J gene is TRBJ1-2, the V gene TRBV21-1; TRBD1, the D gene given by the table, was not confirmed from the DNA. TRBV21-1 is a pseudogene locus. This CDR3 has 17 amino acids. The CDR3 DNA follows: TGTGCCAGCAGCATTGCTCAGGACAGGGAAGTCCCCTATGGCTACACCTTC. Translating gives CASSIAQDREVPYGYTF.

The V call is TRBV9, the J call TRBJ1-2; 9 bases agree with TRBD1. CDR1 SGDLS and CDR2 YYNGEE come from the germline V gene. This CDR3 has 17 residues. V gave up 0 bases and J gave up 3 bases; unmatched junction bases: 9. The CDR3 loop reads CASSVGPKGQGHYGYTF. Here the CDR3 DNA reads TGTGCCAGCAGCGTAGGCCCAAAGGGACAGGGTCACTATGGCTACACCTTC.

In its sample, this clone was seen a few times. This chain links TRBV21-1 with TRBJ1-4; TRBD1 is the table's D call and was not checked against the DNA. TRBV21-1 is described as a pseudogene. The CDR3 is 15 amino acids. CDR3 DNA: TGTGCCAGCAGCAGGAAGGGACAGTTTAATGAAAAACTGTTTTTT. Protein product: CASSRKGQFNEKLFF.